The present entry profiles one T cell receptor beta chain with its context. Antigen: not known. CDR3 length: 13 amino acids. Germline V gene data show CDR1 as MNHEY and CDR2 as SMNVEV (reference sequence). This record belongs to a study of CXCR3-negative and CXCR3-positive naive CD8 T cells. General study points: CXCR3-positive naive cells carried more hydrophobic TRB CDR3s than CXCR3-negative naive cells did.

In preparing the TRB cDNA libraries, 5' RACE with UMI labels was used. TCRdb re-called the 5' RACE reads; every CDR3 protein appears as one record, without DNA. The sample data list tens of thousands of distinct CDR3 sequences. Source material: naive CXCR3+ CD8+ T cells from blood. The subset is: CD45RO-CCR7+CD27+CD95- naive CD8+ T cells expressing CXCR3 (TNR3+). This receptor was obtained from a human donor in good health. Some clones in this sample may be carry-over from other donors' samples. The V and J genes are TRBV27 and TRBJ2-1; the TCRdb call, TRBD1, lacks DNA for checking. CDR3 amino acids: CASSRGQDNEQFF.